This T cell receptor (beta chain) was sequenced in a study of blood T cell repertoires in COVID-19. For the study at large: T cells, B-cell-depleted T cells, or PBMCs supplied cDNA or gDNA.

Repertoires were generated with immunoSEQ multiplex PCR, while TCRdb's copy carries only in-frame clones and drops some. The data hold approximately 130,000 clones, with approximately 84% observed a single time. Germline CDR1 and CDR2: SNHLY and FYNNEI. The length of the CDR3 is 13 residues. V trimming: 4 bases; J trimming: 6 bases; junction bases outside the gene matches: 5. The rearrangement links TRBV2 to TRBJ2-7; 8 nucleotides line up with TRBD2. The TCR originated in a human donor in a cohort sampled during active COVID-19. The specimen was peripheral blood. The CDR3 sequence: CASSARTSSEQYF. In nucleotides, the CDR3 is TGTGCCAGCAGTGCGAGGACTAGCTCCGAGCAGTACTTC.